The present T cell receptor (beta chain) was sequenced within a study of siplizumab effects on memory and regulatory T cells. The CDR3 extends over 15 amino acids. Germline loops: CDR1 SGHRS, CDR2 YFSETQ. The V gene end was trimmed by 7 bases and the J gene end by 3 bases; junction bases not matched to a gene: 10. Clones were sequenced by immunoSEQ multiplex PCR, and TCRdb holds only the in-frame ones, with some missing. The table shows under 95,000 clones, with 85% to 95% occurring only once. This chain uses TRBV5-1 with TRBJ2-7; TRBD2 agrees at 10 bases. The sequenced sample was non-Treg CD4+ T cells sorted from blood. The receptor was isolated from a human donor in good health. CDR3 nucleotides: TGCGCCAGCCATCCTAGCGGGGGACTCGACTACGAGCAGTACTTC. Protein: CASHPSGGLDYEQYF.